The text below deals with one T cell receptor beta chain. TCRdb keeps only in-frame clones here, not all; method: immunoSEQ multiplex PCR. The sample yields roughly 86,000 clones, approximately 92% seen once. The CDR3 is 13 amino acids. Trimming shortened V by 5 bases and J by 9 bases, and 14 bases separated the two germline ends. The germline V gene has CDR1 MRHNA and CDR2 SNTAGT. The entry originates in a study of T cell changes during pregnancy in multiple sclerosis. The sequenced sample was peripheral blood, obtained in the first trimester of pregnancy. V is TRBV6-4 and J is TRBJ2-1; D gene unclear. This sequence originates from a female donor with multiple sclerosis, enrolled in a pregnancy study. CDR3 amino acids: CASSFALNGEQFF. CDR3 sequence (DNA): TGTGCCAGCAGTTTTGCCTTGAACGGTGAGCAGTTCTTC.